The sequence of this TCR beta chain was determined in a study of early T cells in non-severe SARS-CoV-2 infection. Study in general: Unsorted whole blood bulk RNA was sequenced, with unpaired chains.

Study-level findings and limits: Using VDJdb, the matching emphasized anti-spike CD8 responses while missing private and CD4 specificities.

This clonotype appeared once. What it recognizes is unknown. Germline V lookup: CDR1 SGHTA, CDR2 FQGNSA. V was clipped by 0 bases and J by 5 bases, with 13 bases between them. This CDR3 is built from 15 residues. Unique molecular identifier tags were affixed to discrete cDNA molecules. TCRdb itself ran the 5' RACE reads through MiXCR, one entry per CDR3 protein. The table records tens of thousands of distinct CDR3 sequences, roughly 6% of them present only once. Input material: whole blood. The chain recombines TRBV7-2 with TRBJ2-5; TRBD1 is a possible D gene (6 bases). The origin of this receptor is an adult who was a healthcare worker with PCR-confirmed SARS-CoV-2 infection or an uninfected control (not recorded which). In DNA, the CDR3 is TGTGCCAGCAGCTTAGCGGGGGCCAACCGGGAGACCCAGTACTTC. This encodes CASSLAGANRETQYF.